What follows is one TCR beta chain and its context. The clone's antigen remains unknown. No much larger clone is present one base from it, and per-base qualities are unavailable. This sample is part of a study of OX40 agonist ivuxolimab in advanced cancers. About the study as a whole: Ivuxolimab was an agonistic, fully human IgG2 monoclonal antibody directed against OX40 (CD134), a costimulatory receptor. Intravenous ivuxolimab was administered to patients every 2 weeks at six dose levels: 0.01, 0.1, 0.3, 1.5, 3 and 10 mg/kg. The paper reports the monotherapy dose-escalation portion (N of about 50 patients) of the phase I ivuxolimab trial. In the dose-escalation cohort, 70% to 90% of patients were male, and the mean age was 60 years with a range of 23 to 79. Prior anti-PD-1, anti-PD-L1 or anti-CTLA-4 therapy was permitted, and checkpoint inhibitors had been received by around 40% of dose-escalation patients. The point of sequencing TCRbeta in the periphery was to test whether ivuxolimab changed TCR sequence diversity and drove clonal T-cell expansion. Partial responses were achieved by three dose-escalation patients, of whom one had hepatocellular carcinoma and two had cutaneous melanoma. Of the approximately 50 dose-escalation patients, hepatocellular carcinoma was present in approximately 20, melanoma in approximately 15, renal cell carcinoma in 9 and head and neck cancer in 9. Here is what the overall study found, with its caveats: Partial responders in the 0.1-3.0 mg/kg groups had among the lowest normalized peripheral clonal expansion, especially among CD8+ T cells. At doses of 0.1 to 3.0 mg/kg, clonal expansion of both CD4+ and CD8+ blood T cells was observed from baseline to week 6. The antigen specificity of the clonally expanded peripheral T cells was not determined. After ivuxolimab, more expanded clones were found on average in CD8+ T cells than in CD4+ T cells. Low levels of normalized T-cell clonal expansion were also seen in some patients who did not respond.

Taken from cysteine to phenylalanine, the CDR3 has 14 residues. Only the CDR3 portion is preserved as DNA: 42 bases, with reading frame beginning at the first base. The germline V gene encodes CDR1 LNHDA and CDR2 SQIVND (reference sequence). The junction shows trimming of 5 bases on V and 0 bases on J, plus 8 bases between the germline ends. For sequencing of the TCRbeta CDR3 region, genomic DNA was extracted from the sorted cells. The immunoSEQ Assay was used for sequencing of TCRbeta CDR3 regions. TCRdb holds this immuneACCESS table with in-frame rearrangements only. Some clones are missing; in checked studies, unresolved V genes explain under half, and the rest has no known cause. The sample table shows approximately 23,000 clones, and around four fifths are seen once. Roughly 36% of the sample belongs to the ten largest clones. The trial excluded patients who had a history of autoimmune disease or who were on systemic immunosuppression. Peripheral blood for TCR sequencing was drawn from every dose cohort at baseline, at cycle 4 day 1 and at cycle 7 day 1. Samples came from an open-label, multicenter, first-in-human phase I dose-escalation trial of ivuxolimab. The trial enrolled adults with locally advanced or metastatic head and neck squamous cell, hepatocellular, melanoma or renal cell carcinoma. Before TCR sequencing, CD4+ and CD8+ T cells were separately sorted from peripheral blood.

This receptor was taken from an adult with an advanced solid tumor such as melanoma, head and neck, liver or kidney cancer. The sample consisted of CD4+ or CD8+ T cells sorted from blood, taken in a trial of the OX40 agonist ivuxolimab. This chain is built from TRBV19 and TRBJ1-5; there is no confident call for the D gene. The sequenced DNA is TGTGCCAGTAGTGCGGCGGATAGCAATCAGCCCCAGCATTTT. Translated, it reads CASSAADSNQPQHF.